This T cell receptor (beta chain) was obtained from a study of OX40 agonist ivuxolimab in advanced cancers. Study background: Hepatocellular carcinoma, melanoma, renal cell or head and neck cancer occurred in dose-escalation patients.

As to this clone: Antigen unknown.

V was pared by 7 bases and J by 1 base, with 13 bases between. Germline CDR1 reads KGHSH; CDR2 reads LQKENI. This CDR3 comprises 15 residues. Profiling relied on immunoSEQ multiplex PCR, and the TCRdb table lists in-frame clones only, not all of them. The table lists around 67,000 clones, roughly 90% of them singletons. General study results and limits: Expanded clones were, on average, more numerous in CD8+ T cells than in CD4+. Antigen specificity was not determined for the expanded peripheral T cells.

The chain links TRBV18 to TRBJ2-2; D remains ambiguous. The clonotype was recovered from an adult with an advanced solid tumor such as melanoma, head and neck, liver or kidney cancer. The sample here was CD4+ or CD8+ T cells sorted from blood, taken in a trial of the OX40 agonist ivuxolimab. CDR3 coding DNA: TGTGCCAGCTTACCGGGCCTAGGGAACACCGGGGAGCTGTTTTTT. Its protein product is CASLPGLGNTGELFF.